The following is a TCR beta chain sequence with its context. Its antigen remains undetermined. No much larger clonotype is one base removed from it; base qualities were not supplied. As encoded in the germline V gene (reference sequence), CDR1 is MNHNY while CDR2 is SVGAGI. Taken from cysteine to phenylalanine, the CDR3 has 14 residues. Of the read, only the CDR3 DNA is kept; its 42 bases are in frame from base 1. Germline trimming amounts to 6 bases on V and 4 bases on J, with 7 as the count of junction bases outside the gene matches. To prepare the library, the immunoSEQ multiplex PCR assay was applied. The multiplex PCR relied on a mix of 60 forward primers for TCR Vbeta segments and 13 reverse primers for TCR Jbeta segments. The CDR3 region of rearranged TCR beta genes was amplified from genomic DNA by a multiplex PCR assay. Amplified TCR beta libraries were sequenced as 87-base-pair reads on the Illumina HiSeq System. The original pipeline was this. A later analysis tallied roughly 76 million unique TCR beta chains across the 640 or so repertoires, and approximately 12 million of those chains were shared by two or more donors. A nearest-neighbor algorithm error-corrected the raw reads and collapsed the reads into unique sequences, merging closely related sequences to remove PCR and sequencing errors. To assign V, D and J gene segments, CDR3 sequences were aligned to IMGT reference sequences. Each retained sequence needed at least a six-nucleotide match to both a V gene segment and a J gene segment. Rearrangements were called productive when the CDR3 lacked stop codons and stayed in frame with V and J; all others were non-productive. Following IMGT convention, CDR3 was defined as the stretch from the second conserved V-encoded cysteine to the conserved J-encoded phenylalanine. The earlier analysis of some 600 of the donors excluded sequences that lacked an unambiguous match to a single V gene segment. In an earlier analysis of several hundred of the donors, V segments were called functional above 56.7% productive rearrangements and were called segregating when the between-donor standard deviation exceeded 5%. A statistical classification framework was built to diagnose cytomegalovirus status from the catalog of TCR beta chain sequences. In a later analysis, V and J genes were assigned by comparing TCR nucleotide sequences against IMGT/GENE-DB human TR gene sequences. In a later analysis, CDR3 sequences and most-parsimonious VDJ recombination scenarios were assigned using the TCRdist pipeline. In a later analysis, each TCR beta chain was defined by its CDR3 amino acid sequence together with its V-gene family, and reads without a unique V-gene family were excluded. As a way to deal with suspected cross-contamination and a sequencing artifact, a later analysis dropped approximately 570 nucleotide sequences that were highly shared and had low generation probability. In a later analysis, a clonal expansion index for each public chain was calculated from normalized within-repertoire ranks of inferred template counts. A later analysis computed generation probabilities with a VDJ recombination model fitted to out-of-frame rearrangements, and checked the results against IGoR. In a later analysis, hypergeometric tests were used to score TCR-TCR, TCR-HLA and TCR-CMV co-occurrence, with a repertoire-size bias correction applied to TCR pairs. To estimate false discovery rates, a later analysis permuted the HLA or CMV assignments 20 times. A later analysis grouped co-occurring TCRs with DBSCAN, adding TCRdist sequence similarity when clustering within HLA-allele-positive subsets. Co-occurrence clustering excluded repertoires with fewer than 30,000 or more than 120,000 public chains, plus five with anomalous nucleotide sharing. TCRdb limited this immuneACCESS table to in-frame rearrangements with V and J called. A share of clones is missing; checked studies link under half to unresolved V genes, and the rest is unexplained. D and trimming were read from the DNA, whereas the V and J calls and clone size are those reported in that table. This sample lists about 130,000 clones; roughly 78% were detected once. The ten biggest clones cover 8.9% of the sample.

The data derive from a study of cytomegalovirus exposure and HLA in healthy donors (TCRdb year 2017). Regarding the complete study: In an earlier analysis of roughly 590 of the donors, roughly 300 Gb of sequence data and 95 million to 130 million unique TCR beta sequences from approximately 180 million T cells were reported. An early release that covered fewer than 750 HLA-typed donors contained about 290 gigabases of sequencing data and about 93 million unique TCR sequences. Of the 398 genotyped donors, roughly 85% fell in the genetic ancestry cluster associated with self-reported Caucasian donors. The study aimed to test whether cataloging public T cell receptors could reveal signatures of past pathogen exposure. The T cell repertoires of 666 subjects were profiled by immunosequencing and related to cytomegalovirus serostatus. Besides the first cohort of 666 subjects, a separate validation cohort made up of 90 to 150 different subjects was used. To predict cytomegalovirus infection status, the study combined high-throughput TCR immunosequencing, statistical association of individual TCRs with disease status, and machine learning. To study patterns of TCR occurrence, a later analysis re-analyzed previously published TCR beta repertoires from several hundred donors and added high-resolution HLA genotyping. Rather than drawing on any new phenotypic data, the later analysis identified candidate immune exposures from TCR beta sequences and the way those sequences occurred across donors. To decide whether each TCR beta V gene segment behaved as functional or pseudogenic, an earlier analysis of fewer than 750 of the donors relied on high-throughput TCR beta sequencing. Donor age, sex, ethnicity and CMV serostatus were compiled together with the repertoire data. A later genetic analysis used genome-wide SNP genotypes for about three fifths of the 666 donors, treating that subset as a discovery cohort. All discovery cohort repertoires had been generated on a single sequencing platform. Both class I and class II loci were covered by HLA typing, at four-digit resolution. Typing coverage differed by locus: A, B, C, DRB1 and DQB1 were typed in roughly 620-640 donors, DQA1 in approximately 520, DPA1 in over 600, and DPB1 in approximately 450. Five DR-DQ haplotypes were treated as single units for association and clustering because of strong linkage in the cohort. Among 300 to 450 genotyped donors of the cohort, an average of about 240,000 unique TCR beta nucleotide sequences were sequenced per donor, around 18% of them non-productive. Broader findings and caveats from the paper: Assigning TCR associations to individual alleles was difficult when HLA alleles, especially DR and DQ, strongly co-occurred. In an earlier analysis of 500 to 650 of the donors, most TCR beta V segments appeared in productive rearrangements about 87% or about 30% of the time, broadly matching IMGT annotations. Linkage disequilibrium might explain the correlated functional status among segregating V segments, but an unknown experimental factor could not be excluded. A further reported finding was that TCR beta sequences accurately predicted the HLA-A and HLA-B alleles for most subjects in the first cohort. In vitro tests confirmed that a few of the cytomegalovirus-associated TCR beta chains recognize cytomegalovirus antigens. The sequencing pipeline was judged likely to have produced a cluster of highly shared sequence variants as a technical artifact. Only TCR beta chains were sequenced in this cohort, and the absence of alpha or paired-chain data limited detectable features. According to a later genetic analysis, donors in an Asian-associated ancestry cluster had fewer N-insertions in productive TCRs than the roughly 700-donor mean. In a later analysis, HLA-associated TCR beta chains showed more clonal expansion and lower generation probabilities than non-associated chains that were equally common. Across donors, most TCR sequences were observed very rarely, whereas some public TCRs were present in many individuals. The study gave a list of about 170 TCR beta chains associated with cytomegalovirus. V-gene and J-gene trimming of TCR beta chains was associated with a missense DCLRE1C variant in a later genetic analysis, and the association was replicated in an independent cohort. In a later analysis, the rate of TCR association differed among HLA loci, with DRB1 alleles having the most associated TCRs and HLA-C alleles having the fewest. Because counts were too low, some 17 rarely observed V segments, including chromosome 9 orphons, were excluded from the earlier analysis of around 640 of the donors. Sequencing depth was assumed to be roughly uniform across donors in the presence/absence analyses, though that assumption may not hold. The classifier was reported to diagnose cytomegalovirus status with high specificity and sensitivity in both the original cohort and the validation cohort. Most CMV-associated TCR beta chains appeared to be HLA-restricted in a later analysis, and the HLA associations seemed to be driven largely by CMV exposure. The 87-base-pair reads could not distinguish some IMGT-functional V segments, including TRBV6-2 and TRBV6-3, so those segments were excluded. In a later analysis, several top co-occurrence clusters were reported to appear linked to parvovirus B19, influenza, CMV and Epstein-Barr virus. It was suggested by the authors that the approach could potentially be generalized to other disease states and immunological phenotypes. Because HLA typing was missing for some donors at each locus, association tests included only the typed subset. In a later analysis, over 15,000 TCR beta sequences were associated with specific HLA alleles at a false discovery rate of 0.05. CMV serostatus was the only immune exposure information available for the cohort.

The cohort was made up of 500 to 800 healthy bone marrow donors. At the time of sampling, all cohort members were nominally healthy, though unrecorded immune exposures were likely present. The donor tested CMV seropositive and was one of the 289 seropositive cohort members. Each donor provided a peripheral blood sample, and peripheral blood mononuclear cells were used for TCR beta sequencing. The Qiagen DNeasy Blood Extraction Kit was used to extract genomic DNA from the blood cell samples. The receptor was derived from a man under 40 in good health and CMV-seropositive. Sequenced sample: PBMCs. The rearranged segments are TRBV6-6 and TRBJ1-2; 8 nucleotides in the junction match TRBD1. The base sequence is TGTGCCAGCAGACCCGGACAGGGAGGCTATGGCTACACCTTC. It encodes CASRPGQGGYGYTF.